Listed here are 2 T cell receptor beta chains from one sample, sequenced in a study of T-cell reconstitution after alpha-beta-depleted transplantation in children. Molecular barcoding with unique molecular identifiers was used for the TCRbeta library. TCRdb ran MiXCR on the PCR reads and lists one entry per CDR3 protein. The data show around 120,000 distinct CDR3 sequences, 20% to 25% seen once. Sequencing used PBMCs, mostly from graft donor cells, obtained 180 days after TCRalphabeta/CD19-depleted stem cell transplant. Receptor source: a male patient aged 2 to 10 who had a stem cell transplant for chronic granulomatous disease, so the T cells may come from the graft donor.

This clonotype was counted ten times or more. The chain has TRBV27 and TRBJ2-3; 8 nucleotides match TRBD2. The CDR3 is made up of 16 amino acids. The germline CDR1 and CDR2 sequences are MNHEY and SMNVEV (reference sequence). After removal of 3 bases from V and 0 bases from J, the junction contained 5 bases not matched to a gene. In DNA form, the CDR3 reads TGTGCCAGCAGTTTTCGAGCGGGAGTCAGCACAGATACGCAGTATTTT. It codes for CASSFRAGVSTDTQYF.

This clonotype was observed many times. In nucleotides, the CDR3 is TGTGCCATCAGCGTAAGGAGTAGCAGCACAGATACGCAGTATTTT. Translating gives CAISVRSSSTDTQYF. The genes are TRBV10-3 and TRBJ2-3; D unresolved. The CDR3 extends over 15 amino acids. Trimming stripped 6 bases from V and 0 bases from J, with 13 bases between. Germline lookup yields CDR1 ENHRY and CDR2 SYGVKD.